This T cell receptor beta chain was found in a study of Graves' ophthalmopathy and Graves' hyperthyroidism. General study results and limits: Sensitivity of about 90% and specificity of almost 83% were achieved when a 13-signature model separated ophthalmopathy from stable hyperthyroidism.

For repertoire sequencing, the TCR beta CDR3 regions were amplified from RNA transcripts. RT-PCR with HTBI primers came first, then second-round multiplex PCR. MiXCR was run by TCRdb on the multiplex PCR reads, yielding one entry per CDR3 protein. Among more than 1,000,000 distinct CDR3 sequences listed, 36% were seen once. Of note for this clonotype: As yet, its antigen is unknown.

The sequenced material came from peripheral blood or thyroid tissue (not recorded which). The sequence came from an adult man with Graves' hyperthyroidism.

The CDR3, as DNA: TGTGCCACCAGTGAGGGACAGGGACAAGAGACCCAGTACTTC. As protein: CATSEGQGQETQYF. The rearrangement joins TRBV24-1 to TRBJ2-5; 9 bases are shared with TRBD1. This CDR3 contains 14 residues. CDR1 and CDR2 (germline): KGHDR, SFDVKD. J lost 2 bases, V lost 4 bases, and 1 base had no gene match.